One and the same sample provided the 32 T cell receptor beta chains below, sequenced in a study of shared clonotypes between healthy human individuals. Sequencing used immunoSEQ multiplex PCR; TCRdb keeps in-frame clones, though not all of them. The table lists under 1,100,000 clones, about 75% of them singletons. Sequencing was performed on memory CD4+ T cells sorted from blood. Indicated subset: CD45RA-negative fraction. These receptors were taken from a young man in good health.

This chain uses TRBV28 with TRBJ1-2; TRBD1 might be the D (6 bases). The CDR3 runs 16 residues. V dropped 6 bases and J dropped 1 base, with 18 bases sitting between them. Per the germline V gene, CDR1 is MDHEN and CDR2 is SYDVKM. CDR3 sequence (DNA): TGTGCCAGCAGGCCCGGGGGGGCAGGGAGTAACTATGGCTACACCTTC. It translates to CASRPGGAGSNYGYTF.

The CDR3 coding sequence is TGTGCCAGCAGCTTTGACGGCGGGAGCACAGATACGCAGTATTTT. Protein sequence: CASSFDGGSTDTQYF. The chain carries TRBV7-3 and TRBJ2-3; D is perhaps TRBD2 (5 bases). CDR1 SGHTA and CDR2 FQGTGA come from the germline V gene. Trimming removed 3 bases from V and 0 bases from J, with 10 bases in between. The CDR3 sequence is 15 residues long.

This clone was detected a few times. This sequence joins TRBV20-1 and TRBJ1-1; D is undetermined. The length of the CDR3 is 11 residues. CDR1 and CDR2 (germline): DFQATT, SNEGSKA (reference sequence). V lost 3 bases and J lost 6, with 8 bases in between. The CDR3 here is CSARSVPEAFF. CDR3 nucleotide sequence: TGCAGTGCTAGGTCGGTTCCTGAAGCTTTCTTT.

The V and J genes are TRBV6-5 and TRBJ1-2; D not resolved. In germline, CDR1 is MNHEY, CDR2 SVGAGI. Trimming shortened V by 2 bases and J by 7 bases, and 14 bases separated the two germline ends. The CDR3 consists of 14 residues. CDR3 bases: TGTGCCAGCAGTTACGGCGGAGGCAGAAGTGGCTACACCTTC. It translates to CASSYGGGRSGYTF.

CDR3: CASSQDLDRPYEQYF. The CDR3 bases are TGTGCCAGCAGCCAAGATTTGGACAGGCCCTACGAGCAGTACTTC. V usage is TRBV14 and J usage is TRBJ2-7; 7 bases agree with TRBD1. The V and J ends lost 0 bases and 2 bases, in that order; junction bases with no gene match: 4. This CDR3 is 15 amino acids long. CDR1 is SGHDN and CDR2 is FVKESK in the germline V gene.

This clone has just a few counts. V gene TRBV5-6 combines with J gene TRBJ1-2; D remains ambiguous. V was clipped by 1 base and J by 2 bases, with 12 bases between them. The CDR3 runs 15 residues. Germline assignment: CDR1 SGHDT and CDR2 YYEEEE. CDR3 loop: CASSLKPSSNYGYTF. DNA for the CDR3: TGTGCCAGCAGCTTGAAACCTTCCTCCAACTATGGCTACACCTTC.

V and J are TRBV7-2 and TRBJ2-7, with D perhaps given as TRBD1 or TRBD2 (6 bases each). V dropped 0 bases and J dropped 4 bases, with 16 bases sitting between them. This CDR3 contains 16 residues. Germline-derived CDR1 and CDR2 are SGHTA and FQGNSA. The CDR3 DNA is TGTGCCAGCAGCTTAGCGATGACCGAAGGGGGGTACGAGCAGTACTTC. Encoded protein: CASSLAMTEGGYEQYF.

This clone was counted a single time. The CDR3 loop reads CASSSGVYNSPLHF. The CDR3 coding sequence is TGTGCCAGCAGCTCCGGGGTCTATAATTCACCCCTCCACTTT. The chain couples TRBV6-5 to TRBJ1-6; D unresolved. CDR3 length: 14 amino acids. Per germline, CDR1 MNHEY and CDR2 SVGAGI. V gave up 6 bases and J gave up 3 bases, with 9 bases separating them.

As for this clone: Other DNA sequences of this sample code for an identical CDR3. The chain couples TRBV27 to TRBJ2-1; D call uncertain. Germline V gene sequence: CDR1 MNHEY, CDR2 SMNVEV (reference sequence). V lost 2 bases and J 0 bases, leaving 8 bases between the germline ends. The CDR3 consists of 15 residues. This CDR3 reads CASSLSGSSYNEQFF. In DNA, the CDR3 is TGTGCCAGCAGTTTAAGTGGTTCCTCCTACAATGAGCAGTTCTTC.

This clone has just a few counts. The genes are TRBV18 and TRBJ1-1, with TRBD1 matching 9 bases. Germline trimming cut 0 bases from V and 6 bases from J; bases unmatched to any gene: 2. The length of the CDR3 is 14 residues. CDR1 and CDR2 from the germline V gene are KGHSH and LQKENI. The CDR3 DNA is TGTGCCAGCTCACCACCGGGACAGGGCGCTGAAGCTTTCTTT. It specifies CASSPPGQGAEAFF.

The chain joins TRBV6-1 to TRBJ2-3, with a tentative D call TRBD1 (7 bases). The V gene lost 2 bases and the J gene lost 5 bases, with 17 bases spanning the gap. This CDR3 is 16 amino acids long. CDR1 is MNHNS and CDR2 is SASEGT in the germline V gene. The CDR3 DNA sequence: TGTGCCAGCAGTGAATTGGAGGGGGCGCAGAGAGATACGCAGTATTTT. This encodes CASSELEGAQRDTQYF.

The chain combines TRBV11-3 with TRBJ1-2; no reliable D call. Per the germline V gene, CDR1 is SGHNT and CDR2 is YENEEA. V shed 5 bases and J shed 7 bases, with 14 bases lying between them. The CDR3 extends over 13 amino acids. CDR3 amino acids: CASSEGLLSGYTF. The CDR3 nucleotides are TGTGCCAGCAGCGAGGGTCTTTTGTCTGGCTACACCTTC.

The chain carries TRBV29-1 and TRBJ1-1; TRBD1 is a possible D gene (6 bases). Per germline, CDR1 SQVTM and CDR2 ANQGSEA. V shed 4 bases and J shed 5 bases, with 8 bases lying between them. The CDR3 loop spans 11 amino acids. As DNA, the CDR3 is TGCAGCGTTGCACAGGGTACTGAAGCTTTCTTT. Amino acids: CSVAQGTEAFF.

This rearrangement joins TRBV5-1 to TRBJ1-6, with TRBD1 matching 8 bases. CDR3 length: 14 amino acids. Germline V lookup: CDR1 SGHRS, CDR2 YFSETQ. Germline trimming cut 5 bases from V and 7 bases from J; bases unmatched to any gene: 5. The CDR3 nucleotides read TGCGCCAGCAGGCCGGGACAGGAAAATTCACCCCTCCACTTT. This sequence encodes CASRPGQENSPLHF. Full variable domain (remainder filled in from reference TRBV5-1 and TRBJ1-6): KAGVTQTPRYLIKTRGQQVTLSCSPISGHRSVSWYQQTPGQGLQFLFEYFSETQRNKGNFPGRFSGRQFSNSRSEMNVSTLELGDSALYLCASRPGQENSPLHFGNGTRLTVT.

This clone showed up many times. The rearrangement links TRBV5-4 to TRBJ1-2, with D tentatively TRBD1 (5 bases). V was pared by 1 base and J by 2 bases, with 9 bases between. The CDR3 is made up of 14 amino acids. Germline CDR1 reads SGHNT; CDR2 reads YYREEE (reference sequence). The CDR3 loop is CASSLTTVNYGYTF. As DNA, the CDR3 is TGTGCCAGCAGCTTGACGACAGTGAACTATGGCTACACCTTC.

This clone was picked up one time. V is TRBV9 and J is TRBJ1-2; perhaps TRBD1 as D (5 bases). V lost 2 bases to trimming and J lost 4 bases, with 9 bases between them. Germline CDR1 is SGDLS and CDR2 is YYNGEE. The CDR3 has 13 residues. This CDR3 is CASSVGGSYGYTF. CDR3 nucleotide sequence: TGTGCCAGCAGCGTCGGGGGGTCCTATGGCTACACCTTC.

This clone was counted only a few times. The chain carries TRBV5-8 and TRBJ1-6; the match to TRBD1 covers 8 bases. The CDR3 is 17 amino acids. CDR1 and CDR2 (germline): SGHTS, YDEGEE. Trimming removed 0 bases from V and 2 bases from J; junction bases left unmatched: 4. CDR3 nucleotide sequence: TGTGCCAGCAGCTTGGGGACAGGGAGGACCTATAATTCACCCCTCCACTTT. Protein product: CASSLGTGRTYNSPLHF.

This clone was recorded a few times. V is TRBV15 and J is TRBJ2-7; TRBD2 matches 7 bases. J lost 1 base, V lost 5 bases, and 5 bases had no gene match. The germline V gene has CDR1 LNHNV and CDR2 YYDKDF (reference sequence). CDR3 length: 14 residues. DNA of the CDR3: TGTGCCACCAGCGAGGGCGGGGGATCCTACGAGCAGTACTTC. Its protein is CATSEGGGSYEQYF.

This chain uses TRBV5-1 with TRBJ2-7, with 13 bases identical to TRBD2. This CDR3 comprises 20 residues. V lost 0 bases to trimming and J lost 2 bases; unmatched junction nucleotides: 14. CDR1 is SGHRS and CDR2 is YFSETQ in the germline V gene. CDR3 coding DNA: TGCGCCAGCAGCTTGGGGACCCTGAGGACTAGCGGGAGAGGAACCTACGAGCAGTACTTC. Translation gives CASSLGTLRTSGRGTYEQYF. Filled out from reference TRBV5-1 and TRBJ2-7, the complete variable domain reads KAGVTQTPRYLIKTRGQQVTLSCSPISGHRSVSWYQQTPGQGLQFLFEYFSETQRNKGNFPGRFSGRQFSNSRSEMNVSTLELGDSALYLCASSLGTLRTSGRGTYEQYFGPGTRLTVT.

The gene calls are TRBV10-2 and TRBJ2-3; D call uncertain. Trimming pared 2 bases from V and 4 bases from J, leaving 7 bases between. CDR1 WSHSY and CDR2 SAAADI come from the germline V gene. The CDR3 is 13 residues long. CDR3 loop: CASSETFADTQYF. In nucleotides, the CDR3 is TGCGCCAGCAGTGAGACGTTCGCAGATACGCAGTATTTT.

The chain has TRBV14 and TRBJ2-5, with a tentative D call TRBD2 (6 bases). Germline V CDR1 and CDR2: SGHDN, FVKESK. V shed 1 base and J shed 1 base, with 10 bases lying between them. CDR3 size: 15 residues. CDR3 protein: CASSQGGLLQETQYF. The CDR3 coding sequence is TGTGCCAGCAGCCAAGGGGGACTTCTCCAAGAGACCCAGTACTTC.

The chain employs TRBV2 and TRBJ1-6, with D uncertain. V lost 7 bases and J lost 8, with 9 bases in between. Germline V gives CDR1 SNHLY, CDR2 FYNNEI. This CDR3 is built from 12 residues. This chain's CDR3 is CASTAYYSPLHF. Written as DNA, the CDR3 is TGTGCCAGCACCGCGTACTATTCACCCCTCCACTTT.

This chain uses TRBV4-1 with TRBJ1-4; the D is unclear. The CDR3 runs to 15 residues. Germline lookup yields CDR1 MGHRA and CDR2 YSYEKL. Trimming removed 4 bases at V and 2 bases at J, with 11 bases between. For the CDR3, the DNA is TGCGCCAGCAGCCCCAGGAGGGCCACTAATGAAAAACTGTTTTTT. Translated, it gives CASSPRRATNEKLFF.

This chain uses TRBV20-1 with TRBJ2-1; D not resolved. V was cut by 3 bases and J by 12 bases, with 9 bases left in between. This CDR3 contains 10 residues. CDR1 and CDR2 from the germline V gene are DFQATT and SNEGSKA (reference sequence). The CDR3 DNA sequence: TGCAGTGCTAGCCCCCACGGGCAGTTCTTC. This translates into CSASPHGQFF.

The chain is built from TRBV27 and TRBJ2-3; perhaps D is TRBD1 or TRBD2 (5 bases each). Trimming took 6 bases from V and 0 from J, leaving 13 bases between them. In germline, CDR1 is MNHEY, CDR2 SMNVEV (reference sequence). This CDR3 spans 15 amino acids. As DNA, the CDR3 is TGTGCCAGCAGACGAACGGGGCAGAGCACAGATACGCAGTATTTT. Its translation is CASRRTGQSTDTQYF.

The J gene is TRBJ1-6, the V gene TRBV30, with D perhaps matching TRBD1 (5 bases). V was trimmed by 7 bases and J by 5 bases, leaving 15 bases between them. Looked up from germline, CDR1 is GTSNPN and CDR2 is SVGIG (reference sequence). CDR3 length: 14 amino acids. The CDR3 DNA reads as TGTGCCTTTGGATACACAGGAAATAATTCACCCCTCCACTTT. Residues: CAFGYTGNNSPLHF. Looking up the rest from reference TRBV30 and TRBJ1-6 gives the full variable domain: SQTIHQWPATLVQPVGSPLSLECTVEGTSNPNLYWYRQAAGRGLQLLFYSVGIGQISSEVPQNLSASRPQDRQFILSSKKLLLSDSGFYLCAFGYTGNNSPLHFGNGTRLTVT.

Written as DNA, the CDR3 is TGTGCCATCAGTTTCGGGACAGGGGGCGATGGCTACACCTTC. This translates into CAISFGTGGDGYTF. This chain uses TRBV10-3 with TRBJ1-2; TRBD1 agrees at 12 bases. V dropped 5 bases and J dropped 6; count of bases not matched to a gene: 4. This CDR3 has 14 amino acids. Germline V gene lookup returns CDR1 ENHRY and CDR2 SYGVKD.

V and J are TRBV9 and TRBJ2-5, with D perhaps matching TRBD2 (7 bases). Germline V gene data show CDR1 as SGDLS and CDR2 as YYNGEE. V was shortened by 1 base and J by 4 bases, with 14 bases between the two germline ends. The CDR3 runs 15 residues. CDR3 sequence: CASSVMGGLGETQYF. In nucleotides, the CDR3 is TGTGCCAGCAGCGTAATGGGGGGGCTGGGAGAGACCCAGTACTTC.

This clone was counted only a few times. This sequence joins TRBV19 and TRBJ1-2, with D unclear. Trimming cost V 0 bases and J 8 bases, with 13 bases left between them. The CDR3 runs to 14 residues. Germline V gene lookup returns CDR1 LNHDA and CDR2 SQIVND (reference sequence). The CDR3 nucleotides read TGTGCCAGTAGTATAGACCAGGCCGCGGTGGGCTACACCTTC. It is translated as CASSIDQAAVGYTF.

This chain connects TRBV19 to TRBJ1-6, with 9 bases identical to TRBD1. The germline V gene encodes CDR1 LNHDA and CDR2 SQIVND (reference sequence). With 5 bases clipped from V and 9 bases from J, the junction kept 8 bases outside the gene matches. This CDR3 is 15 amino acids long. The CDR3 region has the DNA TGTGCCAGTAGTCCCCGGGACAGGGATTCTTCACCCCTCCACTTT. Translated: CASSPRDRDSSPLHF.

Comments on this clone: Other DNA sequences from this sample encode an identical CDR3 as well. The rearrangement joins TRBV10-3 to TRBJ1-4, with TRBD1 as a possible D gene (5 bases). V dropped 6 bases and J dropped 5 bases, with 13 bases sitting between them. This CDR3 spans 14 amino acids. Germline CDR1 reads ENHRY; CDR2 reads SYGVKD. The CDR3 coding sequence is TGTGCCATCAGCGCCGGGACGGCAAATGAAAAACTGTTTTTT. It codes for CAISAGTANEKLFF.

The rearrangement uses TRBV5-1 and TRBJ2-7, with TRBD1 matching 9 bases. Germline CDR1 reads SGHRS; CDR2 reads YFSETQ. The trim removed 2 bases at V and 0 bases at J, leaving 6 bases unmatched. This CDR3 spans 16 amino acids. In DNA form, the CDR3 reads TGCGCCAGCAGCTTCCACAGGGGGCGGAGCTCCTACGAGCAGTACTTC. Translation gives CASSFHRGRSSYEQYF.